Below are 9 T cell receptor beta chains sequenced from a single sample in a study of T cells in Graves' hyperthyroidism and ophthalmopathy. Amplified TCR beta CDR3 regions came from RNA transcripts. The TCR CDR3 first-round RT-PCR relied on the HTBI primer set. TCRdb reanalysed the multiplex PCR reads using MiXCR and keeps one entry per CDR3 protein. The sample carries 300,000 to 500,000 distinct CDR3 sequences, about an eighth recorded once. Sequenced input: blood. These receptors were collected from a man in his fifties or sixties with Graves' ophthalmopathy.

Worth noting for this clonotype: A read error may explain this, as a much larger clone is one base away. The CDR3 spells CASDAYSQETQYF. The CDR3 region has the DNA TGTGCCAGCGACGCGTACTCTCAAGAGACCCAGTACTTC. The gene calls are TRBV7-8 and TRBJ2-5; D is unclear. The CDR3 is made up of 13 amino acids. V was clipped by 8 bases and J by 2 bases, with 12 bases between them. Germline lookup yields CDR1 SGHVS and CDR2 FQNEAQ.

This clonotype was observed at least ten times. The J gene is TRBJ2-3, the V gene TRBV2, with 10 bases aligning to TRBD1. Germline CDR1 reads SNHLY; CDR2 reads FYNNEI. V lost 0 bases and J lost 6; bases outside the gene matches: 3. This CDR3 contains 15 residues. The CDR3 sequence is CASSEAGTGVDTQYF. The CDR3 bases are TGTGCCAGCAGTGAAGCCGGGACAGGGGTCGATACGCAGTATTTT.

This clonotype was recorded a few times. The V call is TRBV10-2, the J call TRBJ2-2; a weak D match, TRBD1 (5 bases). V dropped 0 bases and J dropped 9 bases, with 8 bases sitting between them. The CDR3 spans 13 residues. Germline loops: CDR1 WSHSY, CDR2 SAAADI. The CDR3 DNA sequence: TGCGCCAGCAGTGAGTCGCAGGGCTGGGAGCTGTTTTTT. This gives the protein CASSESQGWELFF.

The chain has TRBV27 and TRBJ2-2; D is perhaps TRBD2 (6 bases). V was shortened by 8 bases and J by 1 base, with 17 bases between the two germline ends. CDR3 length: 16 residues. In germline, CDR1 is MNHEY, CDR2 SMNVEV (reference sequence). Here the CDR3 reads CASGSGRLKNTGELFF. As DNA, the CDR3 is TGTGCCAGCGGGTCGGGGAGGCTAAAGAACACCGGGGAGCTGTTTTTT.

About this clonotype itself: This may stem from a read error, because a much larger clone lies one nucleotide away. The chain links TRBV20-1 to TRBJ1-1; possibly TRBD1 for D (6 bases). V was cut by 6 bases and J by 6 bases, with 17 bases left in between. The CDR3 has 13 residues. Looked up from germline, CDR1 is DFQATT and CDR2 is SNEGSKA (reference sequence). This CDR3 reads CSARTGGPSEAFF. CDR3 coding DNA: TGCAGTGCCCGAACCGGGGGGCCCTCTGAAGCTTTCTTT.

This clonotype was recorded many times. The rearrangement joins TRBV24-1 to TRBJ2-1; 7 nucleotides line up with TRBD1. The CDR3 consists of 13 residues. The V segment lost 6 bases and the J segment 6 bases; nucleotides outside the gene matches: 4. The germline V gene encodes CDR1 KGHDR and CDR2 SFDVKD. The CDR3 region is CATSTGVVNEQFF. The CDR3 DNA follows: TGTGCCACCAGTACAGGGGTGGTCAATGAGCAGTTCTTC.

This clonotype showed up just a few times. The V and J genes are TRBV27 and TRBJ2-3; the D gene is possibly TRBD2 (6 bases). Germline V lookup: CDR1 MNHEY, CDR2 SMNVEV (reference sequence). This CDR3 region has 17 residues. Trimming cost V 5 bases and J 0 bases, with 18 bases left between them. This chain's CDR3 is CASSPPLGSGSTDTQYF. CDR3 DNA sequence: TGTGCCAGCAGTCCACCCTTGGGGAGCGGGAGCACAGATACGCAGTATTTT.

This clonotype was detected many times. This chain uses TRBV28 with TRBJ2-5, with 13 bases lining up with TRBD2. The CDR3 consists of 18 residues. Germline CDR1 is MDHEN and CDR2 is SYDVKM. J gave up 5 bases and V 3 bases, and 12 bases lay outside the gene matches. DNA of the CDR3: TGTGCCAGCAGTTTCCTCCCAGGGACTAGCGGGGAGGTGGAGACCCAGTACTTC. This sequence encodes CASSFLPGTSGEVETQYF.

There are many counts of this clonotype. J is TRBJ1-4 and V is TRBV18; D is ambiguous. The CDR3 is 13 residues long. The germline V gene has CDR1 KGHSH and CDR2 LQKENI. V was trimmed by 4 bases and J by 5 bases, leaving 8 bases between them. CDR3 residues: CASSRTENEKLFF. For the CDR3, the DNA is TGTGCCAGCTCACGGACGGAGAATGAAAAACTGTTTTTT.